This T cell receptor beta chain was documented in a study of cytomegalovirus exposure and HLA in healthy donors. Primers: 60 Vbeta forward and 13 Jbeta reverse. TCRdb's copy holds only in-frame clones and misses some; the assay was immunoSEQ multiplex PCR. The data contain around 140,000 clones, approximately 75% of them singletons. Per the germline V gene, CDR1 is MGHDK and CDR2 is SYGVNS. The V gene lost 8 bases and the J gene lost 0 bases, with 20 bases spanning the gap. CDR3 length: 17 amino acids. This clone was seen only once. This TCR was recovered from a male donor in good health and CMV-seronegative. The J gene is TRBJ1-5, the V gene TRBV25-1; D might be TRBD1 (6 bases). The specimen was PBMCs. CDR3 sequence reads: CASPIGYRVNSNQPQHF. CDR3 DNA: TGTGCCAGCCCTATCGGCTACAGGGTCAATAGCAATCAGCCCCAGCATTTT.